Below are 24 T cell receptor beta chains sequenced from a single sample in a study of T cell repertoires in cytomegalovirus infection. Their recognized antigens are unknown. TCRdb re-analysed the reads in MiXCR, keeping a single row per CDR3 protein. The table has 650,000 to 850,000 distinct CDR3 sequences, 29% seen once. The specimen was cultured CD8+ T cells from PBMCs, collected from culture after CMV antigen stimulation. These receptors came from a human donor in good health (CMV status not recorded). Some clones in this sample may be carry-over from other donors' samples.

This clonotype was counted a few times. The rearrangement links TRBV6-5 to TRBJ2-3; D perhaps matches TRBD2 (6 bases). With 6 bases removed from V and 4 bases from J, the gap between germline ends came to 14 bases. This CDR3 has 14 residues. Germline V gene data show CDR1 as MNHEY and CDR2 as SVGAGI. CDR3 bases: TGTGCCAGCAGAGACTCCCCGGGGGCAGATACGCAGTATTTT. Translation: CASRDSPGADTQYF.

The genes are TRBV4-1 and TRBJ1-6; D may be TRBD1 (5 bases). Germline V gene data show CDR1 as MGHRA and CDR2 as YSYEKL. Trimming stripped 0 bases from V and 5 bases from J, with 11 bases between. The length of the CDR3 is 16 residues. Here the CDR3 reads CASSQDHRGNNSPLHF. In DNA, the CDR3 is TGCGCCAGCAGCCAAGATCATCGGGGCAATAATTCACCCCTCCACTTT.

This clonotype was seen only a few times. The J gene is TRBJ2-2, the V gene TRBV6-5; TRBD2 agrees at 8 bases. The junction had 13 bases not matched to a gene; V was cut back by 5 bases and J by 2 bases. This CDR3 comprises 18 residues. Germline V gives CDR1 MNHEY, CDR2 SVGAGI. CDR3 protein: CASSPNWSGGVNTGELFF. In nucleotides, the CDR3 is TGTGCCAGCAGTCCTAACTGGAGCGGGGGTGTAAACACCGGGGAGCTGTTTTTT.

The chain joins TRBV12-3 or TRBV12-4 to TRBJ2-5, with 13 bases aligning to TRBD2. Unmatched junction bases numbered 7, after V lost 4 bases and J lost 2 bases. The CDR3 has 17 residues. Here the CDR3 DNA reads TGTGCCAGCAGTTCTGGACTAGCGGGGGCGTTACAAGAGACCCAGTACTTC. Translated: CASSSGLAGALQETQYF.

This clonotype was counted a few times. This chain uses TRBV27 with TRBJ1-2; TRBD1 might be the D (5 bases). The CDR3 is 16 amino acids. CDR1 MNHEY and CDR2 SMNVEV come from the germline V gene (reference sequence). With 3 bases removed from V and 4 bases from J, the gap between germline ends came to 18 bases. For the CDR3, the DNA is TGTGCCAGCAGTTTGGGGGACCCTTTCCTCTCCTATGGCTACACCTTC. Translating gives CASSLGDPFLSYGYTF.

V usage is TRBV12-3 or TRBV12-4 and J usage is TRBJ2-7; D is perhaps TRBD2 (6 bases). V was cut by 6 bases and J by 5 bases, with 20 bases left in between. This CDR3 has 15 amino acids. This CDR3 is CASSPVEGVVNEQYF. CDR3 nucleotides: TGTGCCAGCAGCCCCGTGGAGGGTGTGGTAAACGAGCAGTACTTC.

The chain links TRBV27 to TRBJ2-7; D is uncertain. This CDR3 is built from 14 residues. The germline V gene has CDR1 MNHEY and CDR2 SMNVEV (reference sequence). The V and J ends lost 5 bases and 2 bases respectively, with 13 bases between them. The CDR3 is CASSPTGRAYEQYV. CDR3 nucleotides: TGTGCCAGCAGTCCAACCGGACGGGCCTACGAGCAGTACGTC.

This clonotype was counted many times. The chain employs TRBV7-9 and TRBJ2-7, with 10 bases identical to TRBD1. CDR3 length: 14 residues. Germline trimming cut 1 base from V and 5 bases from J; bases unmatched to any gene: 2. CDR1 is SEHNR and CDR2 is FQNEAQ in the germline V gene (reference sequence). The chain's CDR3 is CASSLVGTGDEQYV. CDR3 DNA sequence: TGTGCCAGCAGCTTAGTAGGGACAGGGGACGAGCAGTACGTC.

The CDR3 DNA reads TGTGCCAGCAGTCCGACAGGGGTCCAGTTCTTC. It codes for CASSPTGVQFF. The chain carries TRBV12-3 or TRBV12-4 and TRBJ2-1; 8 nucleotides align to TRBD1. CDR3 length equals 11 residues. With V trimmed by 5 bases and J by 13 bases, 4 bases remained unmatched.

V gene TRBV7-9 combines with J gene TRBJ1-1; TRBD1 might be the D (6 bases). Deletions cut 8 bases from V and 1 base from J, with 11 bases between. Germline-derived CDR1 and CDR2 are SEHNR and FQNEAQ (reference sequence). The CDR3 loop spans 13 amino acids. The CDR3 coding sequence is TGTGCCAGCGACGAGACAGGGAACACTGAAGCTTTCTTT. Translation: CASDETGNTEAFF.

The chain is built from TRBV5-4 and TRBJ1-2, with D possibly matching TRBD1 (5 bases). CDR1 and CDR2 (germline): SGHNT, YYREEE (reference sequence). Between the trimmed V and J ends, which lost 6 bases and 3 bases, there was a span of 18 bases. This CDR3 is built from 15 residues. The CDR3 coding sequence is TGTGCCAGCACCAAAGAACGGGACGACGACTATGGCTACACCTTC. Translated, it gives CASTKERDDDYGYTF. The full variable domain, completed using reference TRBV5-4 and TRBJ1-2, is ETGVTQSPTHLIKTRGQQVTLRCSSQSGHNTVSWYQQALGQGPQFIFQYYREEENGRGNFPPRFSGLQFPNYSSELNVNALELDDSALYLCASTKERDDDYGYTFGSGTRLTVV.

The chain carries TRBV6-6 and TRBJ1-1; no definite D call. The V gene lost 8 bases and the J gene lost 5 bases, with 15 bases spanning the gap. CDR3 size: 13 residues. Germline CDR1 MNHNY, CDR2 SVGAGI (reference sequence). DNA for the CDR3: TGTGCCAGCGATACGGGTTCGGGGACTGAAGCTTTCTTT. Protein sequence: CASDTGSGTEAFF.

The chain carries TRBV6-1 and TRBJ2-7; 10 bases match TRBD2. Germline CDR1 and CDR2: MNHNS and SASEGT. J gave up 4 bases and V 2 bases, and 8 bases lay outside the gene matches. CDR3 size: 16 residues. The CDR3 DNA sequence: TGTGCCAGCAGTGAACGGCTAGCGGGGGTTACTTACGAGCAGTACGTC. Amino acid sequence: CASSERLAGVTYEQYV.

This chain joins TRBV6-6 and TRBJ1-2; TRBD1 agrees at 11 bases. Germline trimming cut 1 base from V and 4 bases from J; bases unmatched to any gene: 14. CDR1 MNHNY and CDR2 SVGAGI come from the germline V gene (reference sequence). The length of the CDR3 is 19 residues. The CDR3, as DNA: TGTGCCAGCAGTTACTTGTTAAGGGACAGGGGGTCCGTTGCCTATGGCTACACCTTC. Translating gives CASSYLLRDRGSVAYGYTF.

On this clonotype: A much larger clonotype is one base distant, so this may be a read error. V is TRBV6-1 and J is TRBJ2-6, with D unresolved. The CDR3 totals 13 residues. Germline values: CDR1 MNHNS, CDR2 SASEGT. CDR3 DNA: TGTGTCAGCGTTAGCTCTGGGGCCAACGTCCTGACTTTC. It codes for CVSVSSGANVLTF.

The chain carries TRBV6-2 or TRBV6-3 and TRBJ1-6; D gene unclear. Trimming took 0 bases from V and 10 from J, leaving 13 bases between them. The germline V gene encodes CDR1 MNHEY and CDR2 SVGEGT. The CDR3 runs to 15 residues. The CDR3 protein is CASSYSFSRNSPLHF. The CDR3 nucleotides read TGTGCCAGCAGTTACTCGTTCAGCCGAAACTCACCCCTCCACTTT.

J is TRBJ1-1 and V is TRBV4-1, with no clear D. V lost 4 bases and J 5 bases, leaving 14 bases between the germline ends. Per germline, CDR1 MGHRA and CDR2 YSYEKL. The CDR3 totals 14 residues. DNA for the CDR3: TGCGCCAGCAGCCCTCTCGGACGGGGTACTGAAGCTTTCTTT. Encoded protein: CASSPLGRGTEAFF.

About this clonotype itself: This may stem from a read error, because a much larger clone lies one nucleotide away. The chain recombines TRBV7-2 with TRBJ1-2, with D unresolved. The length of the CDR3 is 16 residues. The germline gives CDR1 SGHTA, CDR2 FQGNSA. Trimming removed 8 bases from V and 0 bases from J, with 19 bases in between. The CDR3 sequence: CTSAFRTETTNYGYTF. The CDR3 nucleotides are TGTACCAGCGCTTTCCGTACGGAGACCACTAACTATGGCTACACCTTC.

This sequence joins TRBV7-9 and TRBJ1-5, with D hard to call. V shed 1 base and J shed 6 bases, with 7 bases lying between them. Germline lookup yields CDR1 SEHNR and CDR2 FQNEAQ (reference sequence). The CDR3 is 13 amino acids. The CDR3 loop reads CASSLDLSQPQHF. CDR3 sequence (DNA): TGTGCCAGCAGCTTAGATTTAAGTCAGCCCCAGCATTTT.

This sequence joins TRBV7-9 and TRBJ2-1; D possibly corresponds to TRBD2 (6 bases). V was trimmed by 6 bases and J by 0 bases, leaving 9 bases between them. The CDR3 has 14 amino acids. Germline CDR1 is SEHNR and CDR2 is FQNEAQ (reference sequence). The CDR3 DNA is TGTGCCAGCAGGGACTACCGCTCCTACAATGAGCAGTTCTTC. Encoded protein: CASRDYRSYNEQFF.

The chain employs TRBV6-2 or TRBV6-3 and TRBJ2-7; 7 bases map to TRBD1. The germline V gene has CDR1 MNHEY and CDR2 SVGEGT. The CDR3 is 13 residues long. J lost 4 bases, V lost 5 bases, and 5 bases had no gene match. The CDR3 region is CASSGTVPYEQYV. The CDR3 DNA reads TGTGCCAGCAGTGGGACAGTACCTTACGAGCAGTACGTC.

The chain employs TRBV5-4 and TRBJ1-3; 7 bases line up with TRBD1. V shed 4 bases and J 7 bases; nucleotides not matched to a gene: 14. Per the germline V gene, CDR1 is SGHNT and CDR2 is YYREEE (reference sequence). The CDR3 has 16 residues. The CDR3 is CASSNAGQESMNTIYF. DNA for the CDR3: TGTGCCAGCAGCAACGCCGGACAGGAGAGTATGAACACCATATATTTT.

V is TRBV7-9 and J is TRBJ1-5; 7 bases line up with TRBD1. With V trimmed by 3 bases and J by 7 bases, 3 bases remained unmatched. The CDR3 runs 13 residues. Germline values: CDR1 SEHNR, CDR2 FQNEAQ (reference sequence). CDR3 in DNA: TGTGCCAGCAGCTTTACAGGGGTACAGCCCCAGCATTTT. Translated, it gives CASSFTGVQPQHF.

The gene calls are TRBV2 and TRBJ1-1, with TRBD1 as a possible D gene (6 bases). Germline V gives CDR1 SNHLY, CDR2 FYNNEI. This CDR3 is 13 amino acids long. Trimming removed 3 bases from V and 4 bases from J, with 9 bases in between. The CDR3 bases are TGTGCCAGCAGTGATTGGGGGCGCACTGAAGCTTTCTTT. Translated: CASSDWGRTEAFF. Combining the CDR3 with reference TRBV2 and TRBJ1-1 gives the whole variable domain EPEVTQTPSHQVTQMGQEVILRCVPISNHLYFYWYRQILGQKVEFLVSFYNNEISEKSEIFDDQFSVERPDGSNFTLKIRSTKLEDSAMYFCASSDWGRTEAFFGQGTRLTVV.